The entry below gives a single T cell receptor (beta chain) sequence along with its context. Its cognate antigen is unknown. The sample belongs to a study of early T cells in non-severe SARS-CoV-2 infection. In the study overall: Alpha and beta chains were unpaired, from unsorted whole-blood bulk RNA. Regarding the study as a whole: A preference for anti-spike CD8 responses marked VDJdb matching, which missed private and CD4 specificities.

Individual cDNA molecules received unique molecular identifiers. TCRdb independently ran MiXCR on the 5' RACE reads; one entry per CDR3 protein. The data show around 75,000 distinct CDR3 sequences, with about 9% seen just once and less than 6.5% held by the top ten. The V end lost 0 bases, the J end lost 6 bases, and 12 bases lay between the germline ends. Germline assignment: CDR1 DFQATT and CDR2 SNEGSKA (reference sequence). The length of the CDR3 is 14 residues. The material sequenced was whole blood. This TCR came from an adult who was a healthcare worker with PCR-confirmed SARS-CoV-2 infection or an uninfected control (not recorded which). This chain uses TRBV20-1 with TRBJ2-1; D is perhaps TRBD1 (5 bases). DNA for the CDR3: TGCAGTGCTAGAGATAGGCAGGGTAGCAATGAGCAGTTCTTC. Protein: CSARDRQGSNEQFF.